Listed below are T cell receptor beta chains from one sample, sequenced in a study of blood T cell repertoires in COVID-19. The data were produced by immunoSEQ multiplex PCR, yet TCRdb's version contains in-frame clones alone and is incomplete. Counted here are around 300,000 clones, approximately 88% occurring once; the ten biggest clones make up about 1.8%. The sample taken for sequencing was PBMCs or T cells enriched from blood (not recorded which). The receptors were sampled from a woman between 35 and 50 years old who had recovered from COVID-19. CDR3s include the opening cysteine and the closing phenylalanine or tryptophan. The D gene is left open where the match is weak. Clone sizes are given selectively: once, few, many, or a class where the clone is expanded.

CDR3 DNA: TGTGCCAGTAGGGGGGGACTCAGCACAGATACGCAGTATTTT; CDR3 protein: CASRGGLSTDTQYF; V gene: TRBV19; CDR3 length: 14; D gene: NA; J gene: TRBJ2-3; clone size: NA
CDR3 DNA: TGTGCCAGCAGGGAAACGGGACTCCAGGCAGATACGCAGTATTTT; CDR3 protein: CASRETGLQADTQYF; V gene: TRBV11-1; CDR3 length: 15; D gene: NA; J gene: TRBJ2-3; clone size: NA
CDR3 DNA: TGTGCCAGCAGCCGAAAGGACGGGACAGGGATCACAGATACGCAGTATTTT; CDR3 protein: CASSRKDGTGITDTQYF; V gene: TRBV3-1/TRBV3-2; CDR3 length: 17; D gene: TRBD1; J gene: TRBJ2-3; clone size: once
CDR3 DNA: TGCAGCGGCCGGCCTAGCGGGGGGGAGACCCAGTACTTC; CDR3 protein: CSGRPSGGETQYF; V gene: TRBV29-1; CDR3 length: 13; D gene: TRBD2; J gene: TRBJ2-5; clone size: NA
CDR3 DNA: TGCGCCAGCTGTTATTCAGCCTCAGGGGGCTACACCTTC; CDR3 protein: CASCYSASGGYTF; V gene: TRBV10-2; CDR3 length: 13; D gene: NA; J gene: TRBJ1-2; clone size: NA
CDR3 DNA: TGCGCCAGCAGCTTGGCGGGGTTAGGCAATCAGCCCCAGCATTTT; CDR3 protein: CASSLAGLGNQPQHF; V gene: TRBV5-1; CDR3 length: 15; D gene: NA; J gene: TRBJ1-5; clone size: NA
CDR3 DNA: TGTGCCAGTAGTGTGTTTCCGGTAGGGGTCACTGAAGCTTTCTTT; CDR3 protein: CASSVFPVGVTEAFF; V gene: TRBV19; CDR3 length: 15; D gene: NA; J gene: TRBJ1-1; clone size: NA
CDR3 DNA: TGTGCCAGCACGGGACTAGGTTTCCACGAGCAGTACTTC; CDR3 protein: CASTGLGFHEQYF; V gene: TRBV6-4; CDR3 length: 13; D gene: TRBD2; J gene: TRBJ2-7; clone size: NA
CDR3 DNA: TGTGCCAGCAGCAGAGGACAGGCCGGGTATGGCTACACCTTC; CDR3 protein: CASSRGQAGYGYTF; V gene: TRBV5-5; CDR3 length: 14; D gene: TRBD1; J gene: TRBJ1-2; clone size: NA
CDR3 DNA: TGCGCCAGCAGCCAAAGACAGGGCACTGAAGCTTTCTTT; CDR3 protein: CASSQRQGTEAFF; V gene: TRBV4-1; CDR3 length: 13; D gene: TRBD1; J gene: TRBJ1-1; clone size: NA
CDR3 DNA: TGTGCCAGCATGGGAAGAGCGGACTACAATGAGCAGTTCTTC; CDR3 protein: CASMGRADYNEQFF; V gene: TRBV14; CDR3 length: 14; D gene: NA; J gene: TRBJ2-1; clone size: once
CDR3 DNA: TGTGCCAGCAGGAACACGAACACCGGGGAGCTGTTTTTT; CDR3 protein: CASRNTNTGELFF; V gene: TRBV2; CDR3 length: 13; D gene: NA; J gene: TRBJ2-2; clone size: NA
CDR3 DNA: TGTGCCAGCAGCCCAAGGACAGGGCGCAAGCAGTACTTC; CDR3 protein: CASSPRTGRKQYF; V gene: TRBV9; CDR3 length: 13; D gene: TRBD1; J gene: TRBJ2-7; clone size: NA
CDR3 DNA: TGTGCCATCCAGGGCGCTGAAGCTTTCTTT; CDR3 protein: CAIQGAEAFF; V gene: TRBV7-3; CDR3 length: 10; D gene: NA; J gene: TRBJ1-1; clone size: NA
CDR3 DNA: TGTGCCAGCAGTGTAAGGGGGGGGCGGTACGAGCAGTACTTC; CDR3 protein: CASSVRGGRYEQYF; V gene: TRBV27; CDR3 length: 14; D gene: NA; J gene: TRBJ2-7; clone size: NA
CDR3 DNA: TGTGCCAGCAGTCCCGGGACAGGGTATGGCTACACCTTC; CDR3 protein: CASSPGTGYGYTF; V gene: TRBV12-3/TRBV12-4; CDR3 length: 13; D gene: TRBD1; J gene: TRBJ1-2; clone size: NA
CDR3 DNA: TGTGCCAGCAGGGCACGGGACACTTCAAATTCACCCCTCCACTTT; CDR3 protein: CASRARDTSNSPLHF; V gene: TRBV2; CDR3 length: 15; D gene: NA; J gene: TRBJ1-6; clone size: NA
CDR3 DNA: TGTGCCTGGAGCAGGGGCAGGGACACAGATACGCAGTATTTT; CDR3 protein: CAWSRGRDTDTQYF; V gene: TRBV30; CDR3 length: 14; D gene: NA; J gene: TRBJ2-3; clone size: NA
CDR3 DNA: TGTGCCAGCAGTGGGCGGACAGCCACTGAAGCTTTCTTT; CDR3 protein: CASSGRTATEAFF; V gene: TRBV12-3/TRBV12-4; CDR3 length: 13; D gene: NA; J gene: TRBJ1-1; clone size: NA
CDR3 DNA: TGTGCCAGCAGCGTAGACGGGAGGGCCTCAAACATTCAGTACTTC; CDR3 protein: CASSVDGRASNIQYF; V gene: TRBV9; CDR3 length: 15; D gene: TRBD2; J gene: TRBJ2-4; clone size: few
CDR3 DNA: TGTGCCAGCAGTTTATGGTCCCCGGGGACACCCACAACTAATGAAAAACTGTTTTTT; CDR3 protein: CASSLWSPGTPTTNEKLFF; V gene: TRBV28; CDR3 length: 19; D gene: NA; J gene: TRBJ1-4; clone size: NA
CDR3 DNA: TGCAGTGTAGCGGCGAATGAGCAGTTCTTC; CDR3 protein: CSVAANEQFF; V gene: TRBV20-1; CDR3 length: 10; D gene: NA; J gene: TRBJ2-1; clone size: NA
CDR3 DNA: TGTGCCAGCAGTGACTTCGCAGGCTCCGGGGAGCTGTTTTTT; CDR3 protein: CASSDFAGSGELFF; V gene: TRBV25-1; CDR3 length: 14; D gene: NA; J gene: TRBJ2-2; clone size: NA
CDR3 DNA: TGTGCCAGTAGCTTTACAGAGAACACTGAAGCTTTCTTT; CDR3 protein: CASSFTENTEAFF; V gene: TRBV19; CDR3 length: 13; D gene: NA; J gene: TRBJ1-1; clone size: few
CDR3 DNA: TGTGCCAGTAAGGGACAGCTTAGCAATCAGCCCCAGCATTTT; CDR3 protein: CASKGQLSNQPQHF; V gene: TRBV19; CDR3 length: 14; D gene: TRBD1; J gene: TRBJ1-5; clone size: NA
CDR3 DNA: TGCGCCAGCAGCCCAGAATCGGCGGGACGGCCTAATTCACCCCTCCACTTT; CDR3 protein: CASSPESAGRPNSPLHF; V gene: TRBV4-1; CDR3 length: 17; D gene: NA; J gene: TRBJ1-6; clone size: NA
CDR3 DNA: TGTGCCAGCAGCCTACAGGGAAGGAACACTGAAGCTTTCTTT; CDR3 protein: CASSLQGRNTEAFF; V gene: TRBV3-1/TRBV3-2; CDR3 length: 14; D gene: NA; J gene: TRBJ1-1; clone size: NA
CDR3 DNA: TGTGCCAGCAGTGGGGAAGCTAGCGAACTAGACGAGCAGTACTTC; CDR3 protein: CASSGEASELDEQYF; V gene: TRBV2; CDR3 length: 15; D gene: NA; J gene: TRBJ2-7; clone size: once
CDR3 DNA: TGTGCCAGTAGTATAGTGTTAGCTAACTATGGCTACACCTTC; CDR3 protein: CASSIVLANYGYTF; V gene: TRBV19; CDR3 length: 14; D gene: NA; J gene: TRBJ1-2; clone size: NA
CDR3 DNA: TGTGCCAGCAGTTTTAGCTCCTACAATGAGCAGTTCTTC; CDR3 protein: CASSFSSYNEQFF; V gene: TRBV27; CDR3 length: 13; D gene: NA; J gene: TRBJ2-1; clone size: NA
CDR3 DNA: TGTGCCAGCAGTGAATTGGGACAGGTTAATTCACCCCTCCACTTT; CDR3 protein: CASSELGQVNSPLHF; V gene: TRBV25-1; CDR3 length: 15; D gene: TRBD1; J gene: TRBJ1-6; clone size: NA
CDR3 DNA: TGTGCCAGCTCACCCAGTTATAGCAATCAGCCCCAGCATTTT; CDR3 protein: CASSPSYSNQPQHF; V gene: TRBV18; CDR3 length: 14; D gene: NA; J gene: TRBJ1-5; clone size: NA
CDR3 DNA: TGTGCCAGCAAAGACAGAGTCCCTATGAACACTGAAGCTTTCTTT; CDR3 protein: CASKDRVPMNTEAFF; V gene: TRBV6-7; CDR3 length: 15; D gene: NA; J gene: TRBJ1-1; clone size: NA